This TCR beta chain was recorded in a study of cytomegalovirus exposure and HLA in healthy donors. Study-wide background: HLA-typed donors contributed some 85 million unique TCRs, which were held in an early data release. Among the 400 or so donors who were genotyped, about 84% fell in the genetic ancestry cluster that is associated with self-reported Caucasian donors. Overall study results and limits: No immune exposure information besides CMV serostatus was available. TCR beta V- and J-gene trimming, according to a later analysis, was linked to a missense DCLRE1C variant.

J gave up 1 base and V 4 bases, and 3 bases lay outside the gene matches. Germline-derived CDR1 and CDR2 are SGHVS and FQNEAQ. CDR3 length equals 16 residues. Remarks on this clone: The antigen is unknown.

Amplification used 60 Vbeta primers and 13 Jbeta primers. Clones were read by immunoSEQ multiplex PCR, and TCRdb kept only the in-frame ones, dropping some. There are roughly 240,000 clones in the sample; just under 80% occur only once, and about 0.45% lies in the top ten. The sequence was obtained from a boy younger than 18 in good health and CMV-seronegative. The rearrangement joins TRBV7-8 to TRBJ1-5; 11 bases align to TRBD1. The sequencing sample was made of PBMCs. The CDR3 coding sequence is TGTGCCAGCAGCTCAGGGACAGGGGGGAGCAATCAGCCCCAGCATTTT. This codes for CASSSGTGGSNQPQHF.